This record covers a single T cell receptor beta chain. The protocol was immunoSEQ multiplex PCR, while the TCRdb copy is restricted to in-frame clones and leaves out a portion. The table has around 16,000 clones, about 60% seen once. The sample originates from a study of T cell repertoires in ileal Crohn's disease. Trimming removed 8 bases from V and 6 bases from J; junction bases left unmatched: 9. The CDR3 length is 14 residues. Germline values: CDR1 LGHNA, CDR2 YSLEER. Sequencing used ileal tissue. This sequence originates from an adult with Crohn's disease. The V and J genes are TRBV4-3 and TRBJ2-2; 7 bases are a match to TRBD2. The DNA of the CDR3 is TGCGCCAGCGGAGAAGGGAGGGACGCCGGGGAGCTGTTTTTT. As protein: CASGEGRDAGELFF.